These T cell receptor beta chains were read from a single sample in a study of human T cells and chemical hapten exposure. TCRdb re-analysed the RACE reads in MiXCR, keeping a single row per CDR3 protein. The table shows almost 40,000 distinct CDR3 sequences, with less than 9% occurring only once. This specimen was whole blood, taken in connection with sensitization to the hapten diphenylcyclopropenone (DPC). All receptors derive from a woman between 50 and 59 years old with alopecia areata. Some clones in this sample may be carry-over from other donors' samples. CDR3s include the opening cysteine and the closing phenylalanine or tryptophan. A D gene is named only where the DNA matches it firmly. Size tells how often a clone was seen (once, few, many) or the class of an expanded clone, and some rows leave it out.

J | D | V | size | DNA | CDR3
TRBJ2-7 | TRBD1 | TRBV6-2/TRBV6-3 | many | TGTGCCAGCAGTTACGGGGGACAGGCCTACGAGCAGTACTTC | CASSYGGQAYEQYF
TRBJ2-5 | TRBD2 | TRBV5-1 | many | TGCGCCAGCAGCCTTGAAGGGACTAGCGGGATAAAGACCCAGTACTTC | CASSLEGTSGIKTQYF
TRBJ1-1 | - | TRBV6-5 | many | TGTGCCAGCAGCTCAGGGTGGGGAGAAGCTTTCTTT | CASSSGWGEAFF
TRBJ2-1 | TRBD2 | TRBV20-1 | many | TGCAGTGCTAGAGAACTAGCGGGAGCCTTATCTACCCGCAATGAGCAGTTCTTC | CSARELAGALSTRNEQFF
TRBJ1-5 | - | TRBV24-1 | - | TGTGCCACCAGTGATACGGACCTTAATCAGCCCCAGCATTTT | CATSDTDLNQPQHF
TRBJ2-7 | - | TRBV20-1 | many | TGCAGTGCTGCAGGGGAGAGCTACGAGCAGTACTTC | CSAAGESYEQYF
TRBJ2-4 | - | TRBV20-1 | many | TGCAGTGCTAGCCCCACCGCGCTAGCCAAAAACATTCAGTACTTC | CSASPTALAKNIQYF
TRBJ2-2 | - | TRBV2 | - | TGTGCCAGCAGGTCCGATGCCGGGGAGCTGTTTTTT | CASRSDAGELFF
TRBJ2-4 | TRBD2 | TRBV24-1 | few | TGTGCCACCAGTGATGGCGGGAGCCGGGGCATTCAGTACTTC | CATSDGGSRGIQYF
TRBJ2-3 | - | TRBV7-8 | - | TGTGCCAGCAGCTTAATCCCAAGCACAGATACGCAGTATTTT | CASSLIPSTDTQYF
TRBJ1-2 | - | TRBV4-2 | few | TGTGCCAGCAGCCAAGATGAGGCAGGGGCCTATGGCTACACCTTC | CASSQDEAGAYGYTF
TRBJ2-7 | - | TRBV20-1 | few | TGCAGTGCACGAACCTCGTGGCCACCTGACGAGCAGTACTTC | CSARTSWPPDEQYF
TRBJ1-1 | TRBD1 | TRBV15 | many | TGTGCCACCAGCGCCCGACAGGGGACTTCTGAAGCTTTCTTT | CATSARQGTSEAFF
TRBJ1-5 | - | TRBV7-2 | many | TGTGCCAGCAGCTTAACACGTCAGGGGAATCAGCCCCAGCATTTT | CASSLTRQGNQPQHF
TRBJ1-2 | - | TRBV11-2 | many | TGTGCCAGCAGTAGGGGAGCGGACGTTAGCTATGGCTACACCTTC | CASSRGADVSYGYTF
TRBJ2-5 | - | TRBV29-1 | many | TGCAGCTCCGGCGCGGCAGTAGAGACCCAGTACTTC | CSSGAAVETQYF
TRBJ1-2 | - | TRBV28 | many | TGTGCCAGCAGTTCAGAAGGGGTACTCTATGGCTACACCTTC | CASSSEGVLYGYTF
TRBJ2-3 | - | TRBV29-1 | many | TGCAGCGTTCTAGGGACCACGCAGTATTTT | CSVLGTTQYF
TRBJ1-4 | - | TRBV23-1 | many | TGCGCCAGCAGTCAAAGAACAGGGAGGGCTAATGAAAAACTGTTTTTT | CASSQRTGRANEKLFF
TRBJ2-7 | - | TRBV2 | many | TGTGCCAGCATCTGGCCCTACGAGCAGTACTTC | CASIWPYEQYF
TRBJ2-5 | TRBD2 | TRBV28 | few | TGTGCCAGCAGTGCGACTAGCGGGACAGTTGAGACCCAGTACTTC | CASSATSGTVETQYF
TRBJ1-1 | - | TRBV10-2 | many | TGCGCCAGCAGTTCGGGTGGAGGGACTGAAGCTTTCTTT | CASSSGGGTEAFF
TRBJ2-3 | - | TRBV4-2 | many | TGTGCCAGCAGCCAAGGCCTAGGCCCAGATACGCAGTATTTT | CASSQGLGPDTQYF
TRBJ2-7 | - | TRBV18 | - | TGTGCCAGCTCCCCGGGACACTTCTACGAGCAGTACTTC | CASSPGHFYEQYF
TRBJ2-1 | TRBD2 | TRBV29-1 | many | TGCAGCGCCATCCGGACTAGCGGGTACAATGAGCAGTTCTTC | CSAIRTSGYNEQFF
TRBJ2-5 | TRBD2 | TRBV7-9 | - | TGTGCCAGCAGCTATGCGGGGGGCCAAGAGACCCAGTACTTC | CASSYAGGQETQYF
TRBJ1-1 | - | TRBV30 | - | TGTGCCTGGACCTTTCGCGGACCGGAGGCTTTCTTT | CAWTFRGPEAFF
TRBJ1-2 | - | TRBV7-3 | few | TGTGCCAGCAGCTTTTCGGGTCGAATCGCTGGGACCCCTGACTATGGCTACACCTTC | CASSFSGRIAGTPDYGYTF
TRBJ1-4 | TRBD1 | TRBV18 | - | TGTGCCAGCTCACCCGGGACAGGCCGGGAAAAACTGTTTTTT | CASSPGTGREKLFF